This T cell receptor (beta chain) was sequenced during a study of OX40 agonist ivuxolimab in advanced cancers. Here immunoSEQ multiplex PCR was the method, and the copy in TCRdb shows in-frame clones only, minus some. The table shows more than 15,000 clones, with about 83% occurring only once. On this clone itself: What it recognizes is unknown.

Study-wide points: Expanded peripheral T cells had an undetermined antigen specificity.

CDR1 is MNHEY, CDR2 SVGAGI, per germline. The CDR3 is made up of 12 amino acids. V was pared by 7 bases and J by 3 bases, with 10 bases between. The specimen comprised CD4+ or CD8+ T cells sorted from blood, sampled in a trial of the OX40 agonist ivuxolimab. The V gene is TRBV6-5, the J gene TRBJ2-7; no firm D call. The origin of this receptor is an adult with an advanced solid tumor such as melanoma, head and neck, liver or kidney cancer. In DNA form, the CDR3 reads TGTGCCAGCAAAAGCGCCGGCTACGAGCAGTACTTC. It translates to CASKSAGYEQYF.